This T cell receptor beta chain was sequenced for a study of post-analysis software for immune sequencing data. The study's findings and limits: Elevated frequency relative to controls characterized roughly five TRBV segments in patients, TRBV5-6, TRBV5-1 and TRBV20-1 among them.

Unique molecular identifiers were built into the TCR beta cDNA libraries. TCRdb re-called the PCR reads with MiXCR, one entry per CDR3 protein. The table includes around 400,000 distinct CDR3 sequences, around a third detected once. Germline CDR1 is SGHVS and CDR2 is FQNEAQ. V lost 4 bases to trimming and J lost 5 bases, with 21 bases between them. The CDR3 is 17 residues long. As regards this clonotype: Its cognate antigen is unknown.

The chain has TRBV7-8 and TRBJ2-1; tentative D call: TRBD1 (6 bases). The source of this sequence is a girl under 18 with multiple sclerosis. Sequenced: blood. CDR3 sequence: CASSSSQRQVIHNEQFF. The CDR3 DNA is TGTGCCAGCAGCTCGTCCCAACGACAGGTTATACACAATGAGCAGTTCTTC.